This TCR beta chain emerged from a study (dated by TCRdb to 2022 to 2024). Points the paper makes about the study in general: Further investigation, including longitudinal sampling and assessment of a control group, is stated by the authors to be required.

PBMCs were isolated from peripheral blood, and genomic DNA from unsorted PBMCs was used for TCR beta sequencing. A word on this clone: Its target antigen remains unknown. There are no base qualities to consult, and no much larger clone falls within one base.

V loses 6 bases at its end and J loses 1 base; junction bases beyond the gene matches: 1. From its cysteine to its phenylalanine, the CDR3 spans 13 amino acids. The sequence is cut down to CDR3 DNA, 39 bases in frame from base 1. The germline V gene (reference sequence) provides CDR1 WNHNN and CDR2 SYGVQD. TCR beta chain repertoires were profiled by survey-level sequencing on the immunoSEQ platform. For the original study's pipeline: Repertoire diversity was quantified as the inverse Simpson index, and CDR3 amino acid length spectratypes and V-J pairing frequencies were compared. To annotate clonotypes specific to SARS-CoV-2, CMV, influenza A and EBV, TCR beta CDR3 sequences were compared against VDJdb. This immuneACCESS table, as held by TCRdb, lists in-frame sequences with V and J called but not all clones. Of the missing ones, under half trace to an unresolved V gene in checked studies; the others have no known cause. V, J and clone size reflect that table, while D and trimming were determined from the DNA. Here the sample has roughly 68,000 clones; 90% to 95% occur a single time. Of the sample, around 4.5% is held by the ten largest clones.

Sequenced input: PBMCs. The chain was built from TRBV10-1 and TRBJ1-1, and TRBD1 matches 8 of the central bases. This sequence originates from a man aged 40-50 years with rheumatoid arthritis. The CDR3 reads CASSGQGNTEAFF. The DNA is as follows: TGCGCCAGCAGCGGACAGGGGAACACTGAAGCTTTCTTT.